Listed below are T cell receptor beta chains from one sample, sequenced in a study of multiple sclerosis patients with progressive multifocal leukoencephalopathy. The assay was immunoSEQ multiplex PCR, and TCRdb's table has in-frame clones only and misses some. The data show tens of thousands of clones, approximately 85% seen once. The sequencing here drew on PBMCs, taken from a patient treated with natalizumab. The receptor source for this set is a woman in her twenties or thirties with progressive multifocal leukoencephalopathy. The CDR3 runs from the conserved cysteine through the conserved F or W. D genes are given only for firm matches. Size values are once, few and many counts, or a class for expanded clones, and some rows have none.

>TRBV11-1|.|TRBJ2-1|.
TGTGCCAGCAGCTTTGGGGGGCCTAATGAGCAGTTCTTC
CASSFGGPNEQFF
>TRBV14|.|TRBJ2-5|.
TGTGCCAGCAGCCATGGGGAGACCCAGTACTTC
CASSHGETQYF
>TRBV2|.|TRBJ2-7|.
TGTGCCAGCAGTGGAGGGACCGACTACGAGCAGTACTTC
CASSGGTDYEQYF
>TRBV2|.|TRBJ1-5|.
TGTGCCAGCAGTCTTAGAGGTGGGGATTTCAGCAATCAGCCCCAGCATTTT
CASSLRGGDFSNQPQHF
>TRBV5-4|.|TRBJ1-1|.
TGTGCCAGCAGCGATATCACTTACACTGAAGCTTTCTTT
CASSDITYTEAFF
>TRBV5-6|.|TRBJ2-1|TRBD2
TGTGCCAGCAGCTTGCGGCTAGCGGGGGCACGCTCCTACAATGAGCAGTTCTTC
CASSLRLAGARSYNEQFF
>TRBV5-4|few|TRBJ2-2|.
TGTGCCAGCAGCTTGAACAAGAACACCGGGGAGCTGTTTTTT
CASSLNKNTGELFF
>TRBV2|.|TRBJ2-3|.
TGTGCCAGCAGTGGGGGTTGGACTGCTAGCACAGATACGCAGTATTTT
CASSGGWTASTDTQYF
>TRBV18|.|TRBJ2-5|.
TGTGCCAGCTCACCACGTTTGGGGGAGACCCAGTACTTC
CASSPRLGETQYF
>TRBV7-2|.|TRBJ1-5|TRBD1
TGTGCCAGCAGCTTAGCGCCTAGGACAGGGGGTCAGCCCCAGCATTTT
CASSLAPRTGGQPQHF
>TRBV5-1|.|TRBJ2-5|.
TGCGCCAGCAGCTCCCAGGCCCAAGAGACCCAGTACTTC
CASSSQAQETQYF
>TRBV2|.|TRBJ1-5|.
TGTGCCAGCAGTGACGAGAGTAATCAGCCCCAGCATTTT
CASSDESNQPQHF
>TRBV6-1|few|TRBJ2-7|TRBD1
TGTGCCAGCATAAGGGGGCTAAACGAGCAGTACTTC
CASIRGLNEQYF
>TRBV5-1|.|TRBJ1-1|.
TGCGCCAGCAGCTTGGTACAGCTGAACACTGAAGCTTTCTTT
CASSLVQLNTEAFF
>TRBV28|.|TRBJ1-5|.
TGTGCCAGCAGGCCAGAGTATAGCAATCAGCCCCAGCATTTT
CASRPEYSNQPQHF
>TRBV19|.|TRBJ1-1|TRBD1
TGTGCCAGTAGTAGAGGGGGACAGGGAGAGACTGAAGCTTTCTTT
CASSRGGQGETEAFF
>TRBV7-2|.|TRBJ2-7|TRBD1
TGTGCCAGCAGCTTAGATGCAGGGGGCTCCTACGAGCAGTACTTC
CASSLDAGGSYEQYF
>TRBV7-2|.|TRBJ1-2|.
TGTGCCAGCAGCTTAGGGTTTGGGGGGGACACGTTCTATGGCTACACCTTC
CASSLGFGGDTFYGYTF
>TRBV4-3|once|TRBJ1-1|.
TGCGCCAGCAGCCAAGGGGACAAGAACACTGAAGCTTTCTTT
CASSQGDKNTEAFF
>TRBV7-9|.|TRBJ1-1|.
TGTGCCAGCACCCGGGCTGTTGGGACTGAAGCTTTCTTT
CASTRAVGTEAFF
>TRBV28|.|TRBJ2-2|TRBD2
TGTGCCAGCAGGCGGGGACTAGCGGGGACCGGGGAGCTGTTTTTT
CASRRGLAGTGELFF